Each of the 21 T cell receptor beta chains below was sequenced from the same sample in a study of shared clonotypes between healthy human individuals (TCRdb year 2020). Libraries were made using the immunoSEQ multiplex PCR assay. TCRdb mirrors the immuneACCESS table, restricted to in-frame sequences. Some clones are absent from its copies; in checked studies, under half trace to an unresolved V gene, and the reason for the others is unknown. The sample table shows 2 million to 3 million clones, and more than 80% are seen once. The ten top clones hold roughly 0.15% of the sample. Specimen: naive CD4+ T cells sorted from blood. In light of the paper, this sample's cell subset or site label describes: CD45RA+ positively selected. These receptor sequences come from a man in his late teens or twenties in good health.

This chain joins TRBV11-1 and TRBJ1-6; D not certain. Germline CDR1 is SGHAT and CDR2 is FQDESV (reference sequence). The CDR3 has 15 residues. The ends were cut back, 6 bases at V and 7 bases at J, with 16 bases in the middle. CDR3 protein: CASRAGPAGNSPLHF. The DNA of the CDR3 is TGTGCCAGCAGGGCCGGGCCCGCGGGCAATTCACCCCTCCACTTT.

The chain joins TRBV2 to TRBJ2-7; 8 nucleotides match TRBD2. The CDR3 sequence is 15 residues long. The germline V gene has CDR1 SNHLY and CDR2 FYNNEI. J lost 6 bases, V lost 7 bases, and 14 bases had no gene match. The CDR3 DNA is TGTGCCAGCACCTTAACGGGACTAGTCTCCCTCGAGCAGTACTTC. Protein sequence: CASTLTGLVSLEQYF.

The V gene is TRBV7-9, the J gene TRBJ2-2; maybe TRBD1 (5 bases). V lost 5 bases and J lost 4, with 11 bases in between. The CDR3 totals 14 residues. Germline assignment: CDR1 SEHNR and CDR2 FQNEAQ (reference sequence). Written as DNA, the CDR3 is TGTGCCAGCAGCAGCAGACAGAGCACCGGGGAGCTGTTTTTT. Protein sequence: CASSSRQSTGELFF.

Of note for this clone: Other DNA sequences of this sample code for an identical CDR3. This sequence joins TRBV7-2 and TRBJ2-2; D is uncertain. The V and J ends lost 1 base and 5 bases respectively, with 8 bases between them. The CDR3 loop spans 14 amino acids. Per germline, CDR1 SGHTA and CDR2 FQGNSA. CDR3 region: CASSLVGATGELFF. The CDR3 bases are TGTGCCAGCAGCTTAGTGGGCGCAACCGGGGAGCTGTTTTTT.

The CDR3 region is CAWSETRQGNSPLHF. In DNA, the CDR3 is TGTGCCTGGAGTGAAACTAGACAGGGTAATTCACCCCTCCACTTT. The rearrangement links TRBV30 to TRBJ1-6; 7 nucleotides agree with TRBD1. Trimming cost V 1 base and J 6 bases; bases outside gene matches: 6. Germline V gives CDR1 GTSNPN, CDR2 SVGIG (reference sequence). The CDR3 is made up of 15 amino acids.

The chain carries TRBV7-9 and TRBJ1-4, with 7 positions matching TRBD1. Germline values: CDR1 SEHNR, CDR2 FQNEAQ (reference sequence). The CDR3 extends over 16 amino acids. J lost 4 bases, V lost 0 bases, and 5 bases had no gene match. The CDR3 spells CASSLARGQGNEKLFF. DNA of the CDR3: TGTGCCAGCAGCTTAGCGAGGGGGCAGGGTAATGAAAAACTGTTTTTT.

The chain employs TRBV9 and TRBJ1-5; the D gene is possibly TRBD1 (6 bases). The CDR3 spans 16 residues. CDR1 is SGDLS and CDR2 is YYNGEE in the germline V gene. Trimming shortened V by 5 bases and J by 2 bases, and 17 bases separated the two germline ends. In nucleotides, the CDR3 is TGTGCCAGCAGGGGGACACTTAACTGGGGCAATCAGCCCCAGCATTTT. Translation: CASRGTLNWGNQPQHF.

The chain is built from TRBV11-2 and TRBJ2-6; no clear D. This CDR3 has 15 residues. Germline V lookup: CDR1 SGHAT, CDR2 FQNNGV. V lost 3 bases and J 2 bases, leaving 8 bases between the germline ends. The CDR3 nucleotides are TGTGCCAGCAGCTTCACTGGGGCTGGGGCCAACGTCCTGACTTTC. Encoded protein: CASSFTGAGANVLTF.

The chain links TRBV10-1 to TRBJ1-3, with D hard to call. The V end was cut by 2 bases, the J end by 4 bases, with 12 bases between. From germline, CDR1 is WNHNN and CDR2 SYGVQD (reference sequence). The CDR3 has 15 residues. CDR3 DNA sequence: TGCGCCAGCAGTGAGGGCGGCCTAGTGGGAAACACCATATATTTT. Encoded protein: CASSEGGLVGNTIYF.

The chain carries TRBV6-4 and TRBJ2-7; the match to TRBD1 covers 8 bases. V trimming: 8 bases; J trimming: 5 bases; junction bases outside the gene matches: 11. From germline, CDR1 is MRHNA and CDR2 SNTAGT. This CDR3 has 14 amino acids. Here the CDR3 DNA reads TGTGCCAGCCATCTAAGCGGACAGGGAGACGAGCAGTACTTC. Its translation is CASHLSGQGDEQYF.

As for this clone: The same CDR3 is also encoded by other DNA sequences in this sample. The genes are TRBV7-9 and TRBJ1-1; D is ambiguous. The V gene lost 5 bases and the J gene lost 5 bases, with 6 bases spanning the gap. The germline V gene encodes CDR1 SEHNR and CDR2 FQNEAQ (reference sequence). The CDR3 contains 11 residues. This CDR3 reads CASSPGTEAFF. DNA for the CDR3: TGTGCCAGCAGCCCGGGTACTGAAGCTTTCTTT.

This chain uses TRBV5-6 with TRBJ2-2, with D unresolved. The ends were cut back, 2 bases at V and 4 bases at J, with 6 bases in the middle. CDR3 length: 13 residues. CDR1 and CDR2 from the germline V gene are SGHDT and YYEEEE. Here the CDR3 reads CASSFASTGELFF. In nucleotides, the CDR3 is TGTGCCAGCAGCTTCGCTTCCACCGGGGAGCTGTTTTTT.

The chain links TRBV19 to TRBJ2-7; D gene uncertain. Germline V lookup: CDR1 LNHDA, CDR2 SQIVND (reference sequence). V lost 3 bases, J lost 2 bases, and 8 bases lay in between. There are 13 residues in the CDR3. The CDR3 region is CASSINTPYEQYF. The CDR3 DNA reads TGTGCCAGTAGTATTAACACCCCCTACGAGCAGTACTTC.

Comment on this clone: A read error may produce the germline difference seen at one junction end. CDR3 coding DNA: TGTGCCAGCAGTGAAGGGGCCGGGGGACAGGGACCCTTC. As protein: CASSEGAGGQGPF. The chain has TRBV6-1 and TRBJ2-7; 9 positions match TRBD1. Germline assignment: CDR1 MNHNS and CDR2 SASEGT. The CDR3 contains 13 residues.

This chain joins TRBV10-1 and TRBJ2-7, with 8 bases identical to TRBD2. Unmatched junction bases numbered 10, after V lost 8 bases and J lost 1 base. CDR1 WNHNN and CDR2 SYGVQD come from the germline V gene (reference sequence). The CDR3 runs to 15 residues. CDR3 sequence: CASSTGGAGSYEQYF. CDR3 DNA: TGCGCCAGCTCTACCGGGGGGGCTGGGTCCTACGAGCAGTACTTC.

There are a few counts of this clone. The chain is built from TRBV4-3 and TRBJ2-7; TRBD1 agrees at 7 bases. Germline V gives CDR1 LGHNA, CDR2 YSLEER. J gave up 3 bases and V 2 bases, and 13 bases lay outside the gene matches. The CDR3 has 17 amino acids. The CDR3 DNA reads as TGCGCCAGCAGCCAAAGTACAGGAACAGGGGCCCTCTACGAGCAGTACTTC. This sequence encodes CASSQSTGTGALYEQYF.

This clone was observed once. This chain connects TRBV5-1 to TRBJ2-3, with 7 nucleotides matching TRBD2. The J segment lost 2 bases and the V segment lost 0 bases, leaving 6 bases of the junction unmatched. Germline V lookup: CDR1 SGHRS, CDR2 YFSETQ. There are 16 residues in the CDR3. The CDR3 here is CASSLGSSGFTDTQYF. CDR3 in DNA: TGCGCCAGCAGCTTGGGGTCTAGCGGCTTCACAGATACGCAGTATTTT.

This chain joins TRBV29-1 and TRBJ2-1, with a weak D call TRBD1 (5 bases). The CDR3 is 13 amino acids. From germline, CDR1 is SQVTM and CDR2 ANQGSEA. The V and J ends lost 6 bases and 9 bases respectively, with 18 bases between them. The CDR3 loop reads CSVGPGSQGEQFF. The CDR3 DNA follows: TGCAGCGTGGGCCCGGGTAGTCAGGGTGAGCAGTTCTTC.

The rearrangement joins TRBV7-2 to TRBJ2-1; D uncertain. V dropped 4 bases and J dropped 0 bases, with 4 bases sitting between them. The CDR3 has 13 residues. Germline CDR1 reads SGHTA; CDR2 reads FQGNSA. The CDR3 loop is CASSWSSYNEQFF. CDR3 DNA sequence: TGTGCCAGCAGCTGGAGCTCCTACAATGAGCAGTTCTTC.

The V call is TRBV19, the J call TRBJ2-2; D is possibly TRBD1 (6 bases). There are 15 residues in the CDR3. CDR1 is LNHDA and CDR2 is SQIVND in the germline V gene (reference sequence). Trimming removed 4 bases from V and 1 base from J, with 10 bases in between. This CDR3 reads CASSNPGQNTGELFF. CDR3 nucleotide sequence: TGTGCCAGTAGTAACCCGGGACAGAACACCGGGGAGCTGTTTTTT.

This clone was observed a single time. Other nucleotide sequences in the sample specify the same CDR3. The chain carries TRBV19 and TRBJ1-2; 7 bases are shared with TRBD1. The CDR3 contains 14 residues. From germline, CDR1 is LNHDA and CDR2 SQIVND (reference sequence). Trimming cost V 2 bases and J 5 bases; bases outside gene matches: 5. DNA for the CDR3: TGTGCCAGTAGTATATCAGGGACAGCTTATGGCTACACCTTC. Translating gives CASSISGTAYGYTF.